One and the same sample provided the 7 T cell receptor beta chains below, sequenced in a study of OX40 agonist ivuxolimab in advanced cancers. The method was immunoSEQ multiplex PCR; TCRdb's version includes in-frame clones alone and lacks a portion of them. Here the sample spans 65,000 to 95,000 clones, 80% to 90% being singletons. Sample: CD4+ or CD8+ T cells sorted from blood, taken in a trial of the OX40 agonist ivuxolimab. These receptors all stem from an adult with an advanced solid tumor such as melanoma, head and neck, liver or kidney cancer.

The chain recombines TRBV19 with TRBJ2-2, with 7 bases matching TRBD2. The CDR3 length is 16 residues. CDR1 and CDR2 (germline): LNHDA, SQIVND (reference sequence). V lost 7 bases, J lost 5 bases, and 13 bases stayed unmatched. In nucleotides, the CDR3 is TGTGCCAGTACCCCGGGGGGTAGGGCGAGGACCGGGGAGCTGTTTTTT. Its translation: CASTPGGRARTGELFF.

CDR3 nucleotides: TGTGCCAGCTCACCACTACGACAAAGCTCTGGAAACACCATATATTTT. Its translation: CASSPLRQSSGNTIYF. V usage is TRBV18 and J usage is TRBJ1-3; D uncertain. Per germline, CDR1 KGHSH and CDR2 LQKENI. The V and J ends lost 1 base and 0 bases respectively, with 10 bases between them. The CDR3 is 16 residues long.

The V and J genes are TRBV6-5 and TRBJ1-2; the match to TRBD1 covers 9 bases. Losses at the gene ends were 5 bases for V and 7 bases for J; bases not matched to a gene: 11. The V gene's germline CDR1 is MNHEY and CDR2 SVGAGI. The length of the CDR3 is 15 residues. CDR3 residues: CASSRGNPDRGGYTF. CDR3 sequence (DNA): TGTGCCAGCAGTCGGGGCAACCCGGACAGGGGTGGCTACACCTTC.

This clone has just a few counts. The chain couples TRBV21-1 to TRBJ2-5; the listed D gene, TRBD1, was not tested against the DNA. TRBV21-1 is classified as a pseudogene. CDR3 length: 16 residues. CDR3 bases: TGTGCCAGCAGCAAAAGGGCAGGGGGCATGACAGAGACCCAGTACTTC. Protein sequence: CASSKRAGGMTETQYF.

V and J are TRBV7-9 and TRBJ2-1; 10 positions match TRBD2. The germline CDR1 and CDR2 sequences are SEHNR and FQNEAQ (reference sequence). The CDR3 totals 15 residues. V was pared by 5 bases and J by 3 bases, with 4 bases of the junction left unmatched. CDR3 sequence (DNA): TGTGCCAGCAGCCCGACTAGCGGGTTCTACAATGAGCAGTTCTTC. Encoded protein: CASSPTSGFYNEQFF.

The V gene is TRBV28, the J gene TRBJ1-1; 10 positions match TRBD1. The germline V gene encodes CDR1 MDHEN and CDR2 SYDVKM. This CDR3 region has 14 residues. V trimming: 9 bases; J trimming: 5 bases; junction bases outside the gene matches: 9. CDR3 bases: TGTGCCAGTTCTACGGGACAGGGGAGGACTGAAGCTTTCTTT. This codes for CASSTGQGRTEAFF.

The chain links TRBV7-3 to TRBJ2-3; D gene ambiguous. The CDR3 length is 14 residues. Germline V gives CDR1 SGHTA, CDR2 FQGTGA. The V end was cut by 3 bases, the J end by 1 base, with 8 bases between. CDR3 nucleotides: TGTGCCAGCAGCTTGACGGGTGGCACAGATACGCAGTATTTT. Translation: CASSLTGGTDTQYF.